The subject of this entry is one T cell receptor (beta chain). The sample is drawn from a study of blood T cell repertoires in COVID-19. Study information: Samples of COVID-19 (acute and convalescent) were obtained from the United States, Italy and Spain. Nucleic acid was either cDNA or gDNA, and it came from T cells, B-cell-depleted T cells, or PBMCs.

The method was immunoSEQ multiplex PCR; TCRdb's version includes in-frame clones alone and lacks a portion of them. The sample has hundreds of thousands of clones; more than 75% are singletons. This CDR3 region has 14 residues. Germline CDR1 and CDR2: SGHTA and FQGNSA. With 9 bases clipped from V and 1 base from J, the junction kept 8 bases outside the gene matches. This receptor was obtained from a woman in her forties or fifties with COVID-19, enrolled during active disease. The chain joins TRBV7-2 to TRBJ1-1; 7 nucleotides agree with TRBD1. The specimen was peripheral blood. This CDR3 is CASLRDSPNTEAFF. Written as DNA, the CDR3 is TGTGCCAGTTTACGGGACAGCCCGAACACTGAAGCTTTCTTT.